The 15 T cell receptor beta chains presented below share a single source sample, sequenced in a study of blood T cell repertoires in COVID-19. The protocol was immunoSEQ multiplex PCR, while the TCRdb copy is restricted to in-frame clones and leaves out a portion. The sample shows about 47,000 clones, about 81% of them seen only once. Sequencing was done on a sample of peripheral blood. These receptors all stem from a man over 45 with acute or convalescent COVID-19.

The chain has TRBV11-2 and TRBJ2-1; a possible D gene is TRBD2 (5 bases). Germline V CDR1 and CDR2: SGHAT, FQNNGV. The V end was cut by 3 bases, the J end by 6 bases, with 18 bases between. This CDR3 contains 16 residues. Here the CDR3 reads CASSFSAWAEGNEQFF. The CDR3 nucleotides are TGTGCCAGCAGCTTCTCTGCCTGGGCAGAGGGCAATGAGCAGTTCTTC.

The V gene is TRBV27, the J gene TRBJ1-1; the match to TRBD1 covers 7 bases. The CDR3 is 15 residues long. V dropped 1 base and J dropped 0; count of bases not matched to a gene: 2. Germline-derived CDR1 and CDR2 are MNHEY and SMNVEV (reference sequence). The CDR3 loop reads CASSLYRGMNTEAFF. Written as DNA, the CDR3 is TGTGCCAGCAGTTTATACAGGGGTATGAACACTGAAGCTTTCTTT.

In this sample, this clone turned up once. The chain is built from TRBV6-2 or TRBV6-3 and TRBJ2-7; 9 bases are a match to TRBD2. Germline V lookup: CDR1 MNHEY, CDR2 SVGEGT. Losses at the gene ends were 1 base for V and 5 bases for J; bases not matched to a gene: 3. CDR3 length: 14 amino acids. The CDR3 reads CASSYYRTSDEQYF. CDR3 sequence (DNA): TGTGCCAGCAGTTACTACAGGACTAGCGACGAGCAGTACTTC.

This sequence joins TRBV5-5 and TRBJ2-1; 8 nucleotides align to TRBD1. From germline, CDR1 is SGHKS and CDR2 YYEKEE (reference sequence). Trimming cost V 3 bases and J 3 bases; bases outside gene matches: 5. CDR3 size: 15 residues. DNA of the CDR3: TGTGCCAGCAGCTCCGACAGGGGCTACTACAATGAGCAGTTCTTC. Amino acid sequence: CASSSDRGYYNEQFF.

The chain links TRBV27 to TRBJ2-3; weak D call: TRBD1 (6 bases). Trimming took 8 bases from V and 4 from J, leaving 13 bases between them. CDR3 length: 13 residues. The germline gives CDR1 MNHEY, CDR2 SMNVEV (reference sequence). The CDR3 DNA follows: TGTGCCAGCTACCGTACAGGGTCAGATACGCAGTATTTT. This codes for CASYRTGSDTQYF.

V is TRBV29-1 and J is TRBJ2-7; 7 bases are shared with TRBD2. This CDR3 spans 14 amino acids. Germline V gene data show CDR1 as SQVTM and CDR2 as ANQGSEA. The trim removed 6 bases at V and 6 bases at J, leaving 14 bases unmatched. CDR3 nucleotide sequence: TGCAGCGTCCTTGGGAGCGGGGAGAGCCCCGAGCAGTACTTC. Translating it yields CSVLGSGESPEQYF.

V and J are TRBV7-7 and TRBJ1-2, with 12 bases matching TRBD1. V lost 5 bases and J lost 3; bases outside the gene matches: 10. There are 17 residues in the CDR3. Germline V gives CDR1 SSHAT, CDR2 FNYEAQ (reference sequence). The CDR3 region has the DNA TGTGCCAGCAGCGCGTTAGGGACAGGGGGCGAAGACTATGGCTACACCTTC. It is translated as CASSALGTGGEDYGYTF. Drawing the rest from reference TRBV7-7 and TRBJ1-2, the complete variable domain is GAGVSQSPRYKVTKRGQDVTLRCDPISSHATLYWYQQALGQGPEFLTYFNYEAQPDKSGLPSDRFSAERPEGSISTLTIQRTEQRDSAMYRCASSALGTGGEDYGYTFGSGTRLTVV.

The chain has TRBV6-2 or TRBV6-3 and TRBJ1-1; D unclear. Trimming removed 3 bases at V and 11 bases at J, with 10 bases between. Germline CDR1 MNHEY, CDR2 SVGEGT. The length of the CDR3 is 11 residues. The DNA for the CDR3 is TGTGCCAGCAGTTATATCGGGGAGGCTTTCTTT. It is translated as CASSYIGEAFF.

The gene calls are TRBV6-5 and TRBJ1-1; D unresolved. The germline gives CDR1 MNHEY, CDR2 SVGAGI. Deletions cut 5 bases from V and 1 base from J, with 11 bases between. The CDR3 extends over 14 amino acids. CDR3 in DNA: TGTGCCAGCAGTCCCAATACAGCGAACACTGAAGCTTTCTTT. Protein sequence: CASSPNTANTEAFF.

This sequence joins TRBV5-1 and TRBJ2-1, with 7 bases fitting TRBD2. In germline, CDR1 is SGHRS, CDR2 YFSETQ. The J segment lost 2 bases and the V segment lost 1 base, leaving 9 bases of the junction unmatched. This CDR3 has 17 residues. The CDR3 DNA reads as TGCGCCAGCAGCTTGTCCACTAGCGTAGGGGCCTACAATGAGCAGTTCTTC. Protein sequence: CASSLSTSVGAYNEQFF.

The sample holds a few counts of this clone. This sequence joins TRBV27 and TRBJ1-1; D call uncertain. CDR3 length: 14 residues. Trimming took off 1 base at V and 1 base at J, with 7 bases between the two ends. Germline values: CDR1 MNHEY, CDR2 SMNVEV (reference sequence). The CDR3 region is CASSLLGRNTEAFF. CDR3 coding DNA: TGTGCCAGCAGTTTATTGGGCAGGAACACTGAAGCTTTCTTT.

This chain connects TRBV6-5 to TRBJ1-5; 8 bases are a match to TRBD1. With V trimmed by 8 bases and J by 6 bases, 6 bases remained unmatched. The CDR3 runs to 13 residues. Germline V gene lookup returns CDR1 MNHEY and CDR2 SVGAGI. Written as DNA, the CDR3 is TGTGCCAGCGGGGACAGGCCTGGTCAGCCCCAGCATTTT. Amino acid sequence: CASGDRPGQPQHF.

A few counts support this clone. The chain links TRBV5-1 to TRBJ2-1; 7 bases are shared with TRBD1. The CDR3 spans 14 residues. Germline CDR1 is SGHRS and CDR2 is YFSETQ. Losses at the gene ends were 5 bases for V and 5 bases for J; bases not matched to a gene: 7. CDR3 sequence reads: CASSSADRDNEQFF. CDR3 sequence (DNA): TGCGCCAGCAGTTCTGCTGACAGGGACAATGAGCAGTTCTTC.

The chain links TRBV7-3 to TRBJ2-1; the match to TRBD1 covers 9 bases. The CDR3 sequence is 16 residues long. Germline values: CDR1 SGHTA, CDR2 FQGTGA. The J segment lost 6 bases and the V segment lost 4 bases, leaving 10 bases of the junction unmatched. CDR3 loop: CASSSTGLQGANEQFF. The CDR3 DNA reads TGTGCCAGCAGCTCGACCGGCCTACAGGGGGCCAATGAGCAGTTCTTC.

This chain connects TRBV28 to TRBJ2-5, with TRBD2 matching over 16 bases. The trim removed 4 bases at V and 3 bases at J, leaving 5 bases unmatched. The CDR3 runs to 17 residues. From germline, CDR1 is MDHEN and CDR2 SYDVKM. DNA of the CDR3: TGTGCCAGCAGTTGGGTGGGACTAGCGGGAGGGAAAGAGACCCAGTACTTC. Its protein product is CASSWVGLAGGKETQYF.